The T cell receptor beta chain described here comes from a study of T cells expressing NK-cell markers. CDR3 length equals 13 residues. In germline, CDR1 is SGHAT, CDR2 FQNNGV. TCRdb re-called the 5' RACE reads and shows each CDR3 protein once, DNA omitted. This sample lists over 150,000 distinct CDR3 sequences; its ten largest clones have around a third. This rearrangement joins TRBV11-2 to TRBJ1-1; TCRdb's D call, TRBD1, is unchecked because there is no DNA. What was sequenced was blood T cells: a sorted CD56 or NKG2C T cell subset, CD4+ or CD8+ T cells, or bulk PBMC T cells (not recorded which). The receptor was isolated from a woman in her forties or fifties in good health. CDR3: CASGQGLGTEAFF.